A selection of T cell receptor beta chains follows, all from one sample in a study of CD8 T cells in ankylosing spondylitis. TCRdb analysed the 5' RACE reads with MiXCR anew, one entry per CDR3 protein. The table shows some 150,000 distinct CDR3 sequences, with approximately 48% occurring only once. The sample taken for sequencing was synovial fluid, either unsorted or a sorted T cell fraction (not recorded which). The source of these receptors is a male donor with ankylosing spondylitis. Each CDR3 is given with its conserved first and last residue. Clone size, where shown, is once, few, many, or a class for clones that have expanded.

J	V	size	CDR3
TRBJ2-4	TRBV20-1	few	CSASGTATGGGWDIQYF
TRBJ2-7	TRBV4-1	few	CASSQEMGTVGEQYF
TRBJ2-3	TRBV7-7	NA	CASSTQGRLAGIDTQYF
TRBJ2-3	TRBV10-2	few	CASSYLAGSTDTQYF
TRBJ2-7	TRBV11-1	NA	CASSLAGTVKLGHQRGPSYEQYF
TRBJ2-3	TRBV7-9	NA	CASSTNSGTDTDTQYF
TRBJ1-1	TRBV7-3	few	CASSPWGGTEAFF
TRBJ2-7	TRBV20-1	NA	CSARRGGNDYEQYF
TRBJ2-7	TRBV4-3	NA	CASSPRLSSYEQYF
TRBJ2-1	TRBV10-3	NA	CAISELLQGARNEQFF
TRBJ2-7	TRBV4-2	once	CASSLFGLAGVYEQYF
TRBJ2-3	TRBV7-9	NA	CASSLDESPDTQYF
TRBJ1-5	TRBV28	NA	CASSFAGALDHPQHF
TRBJ2-1	TRBV3-1	few	CASSQESLSAGGVWGVDEQFF
TRBJ2-3	TRBV4-3	few	CASSPGTDPDTQYF
TRBJ2-1	TRBV6-2/TRBV6-3	NA	CASSYFASSYNEQFF
TRBJ2-1	TRBV6-4	NA	CASSDSSLADYNEQFF
TRBJ2-6	TRBV24-1	few	CATRAGSGANVLTF
TRBJ2-2	TRBV12-3/TRBV12-4	NA	CASTSVPGELFF
TRBJ1-3	TRBV5-6	NA	CASGISGNTIYF
TRBJ1-2	TRBV20-1	NA	CSAWTASNYGYTF
TRBJ2-6	TRBV24-1	NA	CATSDEHPSGANVLTF
TRBJ2-6	TRBV6-4	NA	CASTQELSGANVLTF
TRBJ1-1	TRBV5-1	NA	CASRKGRGTEAFF
TRBJ2-5	TRBV7-9	NA	CASSPRGDRGYQETQYF
TRBJ1-1	TRBV4-1	once	CASSQPTPKRGFGGEAFF
TRBJ2-3	TRBV11-2	many	CASSLDPPGTAGDTQYF
TRBJ1-4	TRBV29-1	few	CSVTGGAGVTNEKLFF
TRBJ2-7	TRBV12-3/TRBV12-4	many	CASSLLQGPSSYEQYF
TRBJ2-1	TRBV2	NA	CARTSDRGFPFFNEQFF
TRBJ1-2	TRBV20-1	few	CSAREVGDSYGYTF
TRBJ2-7	TRBV5-1	NA	CASSLWVLNEQYF
TRBJ1-1	TRBV30	NA	CAWSVRWGFGTEAFF
TRBJ2-3	TRBV9	NA	CASSVGPAGARTDTQYF
TRBJ1-1	TRBV18	NA	CASSPPAGNTEAFF
TRBJ2-3	TRBV6-2/TRBV6-3	NA	CASSYSPLVLTDTQYF
TRBJ2-3	TRBV30	NA	CAWSLPSTGRADTQYF
TRBJ1-5	TRBV10-3	NA	CAISTRGLNNQPQHF
TRBJ2-1	TRBV4-1	NA	CASSQGELGNEQFF